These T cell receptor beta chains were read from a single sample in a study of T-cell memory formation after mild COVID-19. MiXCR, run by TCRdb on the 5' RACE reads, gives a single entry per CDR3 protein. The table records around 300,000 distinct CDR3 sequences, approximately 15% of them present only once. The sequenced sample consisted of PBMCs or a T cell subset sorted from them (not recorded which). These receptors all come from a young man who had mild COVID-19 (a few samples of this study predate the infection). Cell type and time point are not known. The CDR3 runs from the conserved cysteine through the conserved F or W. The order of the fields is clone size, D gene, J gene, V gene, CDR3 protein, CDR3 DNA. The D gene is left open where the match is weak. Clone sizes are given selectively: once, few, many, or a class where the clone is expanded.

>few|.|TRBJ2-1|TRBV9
CASSVSALDEQFF
TGTGCCAGCAGCGTTTCTGCGTTGGATGAGCAGTTCTTC
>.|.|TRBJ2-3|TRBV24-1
CATSDDYTDTQYF
TGTGCCACCAGTGATGACTACACAGATACGCAGTATTTT
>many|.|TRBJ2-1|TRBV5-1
CASSFTGFNEQFF
TGCGCCAGCAGCTTCACAGGGTTCAATGAGCAGTTCTTC
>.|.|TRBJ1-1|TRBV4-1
CASSQDQGRATTEAFF
TGCGCCAGCAGCCAAGATCAGGGCAGGGCGACCACTGAAGCTTTCTTT
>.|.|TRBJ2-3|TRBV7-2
CASSLNQWDTQYF
TGTGCCAGCAGCTTGAATCAATGGGATACGCAGTATTTT
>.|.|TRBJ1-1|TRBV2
CATKQEQVAEAFF
TGTGCCACCAAACAGGAACAAGTCGCTGAAGCTTTCTTT
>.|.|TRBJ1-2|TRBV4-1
CASSQEPTAANYGYTF
TGCGCCAGCAGCCAAGAACCCACAGCAGCTAACTATGGCTACACCTTC
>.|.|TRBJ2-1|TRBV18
CASSPLQGGNEQFF
TGTGCCAGCTCACCACTACAGGGAGGGAATGAGCAGTTCTTC
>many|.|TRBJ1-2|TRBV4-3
CASSPGPNYGYTF
TGCGCCAGCAGCCCGGGCCCTAACTATGGCTACACCTTC
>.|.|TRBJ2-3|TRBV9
CASSKSGYTDTQYF
TGTGCCAGCAGCAAGAGCGGATACACAGATACGCAGTATTTT
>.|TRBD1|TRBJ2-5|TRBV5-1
CASRGLRGETQYF
TGCGCCAGCAGGGGTCTCAGGGGGGAGACCCAGTACTTC
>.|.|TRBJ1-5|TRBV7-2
CASSRSRGTGQPQHF
TGTGCCAGCAGCCGATCGCGGGGGACGGGTCAGCCCCAGCATTTT
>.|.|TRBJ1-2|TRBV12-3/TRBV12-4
CASSLSNYGYTF
TGTGCCAGCAGTTTAAGTAACTATGGCTACACCTTC
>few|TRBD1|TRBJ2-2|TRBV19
CASSTGQGGTGELFF
TGTGCCAGTAGTACGGGACAGGGGGGCACCGGGGAGCTGTTTTTT
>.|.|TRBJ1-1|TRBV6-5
CASSYSVRRGYYTEAFF
TGTGCCAGCAGTTACTCGGTCCGTAGGGGATATTACACTGAAGCTTTCTTT
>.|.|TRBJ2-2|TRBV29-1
CSVRWGAANTGELFF
TGCAGCGTTCGATGGGGGGCTGCGAACACCGGGGAGCTGTTTTTT
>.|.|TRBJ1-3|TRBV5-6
CASSLLTNTIYF
TGTGCCAGCAGCTTGTTAACCAACACCATATATTTT
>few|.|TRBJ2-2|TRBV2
CASEGFGELFF
TGTGCCAGCGAGGGTTTCGGGGAGCTGTTTTTT
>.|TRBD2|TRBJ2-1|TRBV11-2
CASSIGTSGANEQFF
TGTGCCAGCAGCATCGGGACTAGCGGGGCTAATGAGCAGTTCTTC
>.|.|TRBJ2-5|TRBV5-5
CASSLGSVFQETQYF
TGTGCCAGCAGCTTGGGTTCAGTCTTCCAAGAGACCCAGTACTTC
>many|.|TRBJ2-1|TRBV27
CASLVWPNTYNEQFF
TGTGCCAGCCTTGTTTGGCCAAATACCTACAATGAGCAGTTCTTC
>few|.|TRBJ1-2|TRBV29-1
CSVDPSTGTETGYTF
TGCAGCGTTGATCCATCCACCGGGACGGAAACCGGCTACACCTTC
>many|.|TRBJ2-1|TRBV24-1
CATSDRGARSYNEQFF
TGTGCCACCAGTGACCGGGGAGCCAGGTCCTACAATGAGCAGTTCTTC
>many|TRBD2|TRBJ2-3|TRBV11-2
CASSSTSGAPTDTQYF
TGTGCCAGCAGCTCGACTAGCGGGGCACCCACAGATACGCAGTATTTT
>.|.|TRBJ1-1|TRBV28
CASSLYMTEAFF
TGTGCCAGCAGTTTGTATATGACTGAAGCTTTCTTT
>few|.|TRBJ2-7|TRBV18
CASSPRRSSYEQYF
TGTGCCAGCTCCCCCCGCCGCAGCTCCTACGAGCAGTACTTC
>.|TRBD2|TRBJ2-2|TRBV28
CASRILAGGGELFF
TGTGCCAGCAGAATCCTAGCGGGGGGCGGGGAGCTGTTTTTT
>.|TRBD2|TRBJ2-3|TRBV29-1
CSVEDGGGIGTDTQYF
TGCAGCGTTGAAGATGGCGGGGGGATAGGGACAGATACGCAGTATTTT
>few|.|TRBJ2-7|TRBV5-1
CASSLSTVSYEQYF
TGCGCCAGCAGCTTATCGACAGTATCCTACGAGCAGTACTTC
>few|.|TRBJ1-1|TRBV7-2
CASRWGHGNTEAFF
TGTGCCAGCAGGTGGGGACACGGAAACACTGAAGCTTTCTTT
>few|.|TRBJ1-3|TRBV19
CASSGGSGNTIYF
TGTGCCAGTAGTGGAGGATCTGGAAACACCATATATTTT
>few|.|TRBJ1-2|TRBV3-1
CASSHRGAGGYTF
TGTGCCAGCAGCCATCGCGGGGCTGGGGGCTACACCTTC
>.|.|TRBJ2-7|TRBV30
CAWRARPGLDLSYEQYF
TGTGCCTGGAGAGCCCGACCCGGTCTTGACCTCTCCTACGAGCAGTACTTC
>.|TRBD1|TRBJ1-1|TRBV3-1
CASSPLGQGEAEAFF
TGTGCCAGCAGCCCCCTTGGACAGGGGGAGGCTGAAGCTTTCTTT
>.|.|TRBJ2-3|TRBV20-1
CSASGGYTDTQYF
TGCAGTGCTAGCGGGGGTTACACAGATACGCAGTATTTT
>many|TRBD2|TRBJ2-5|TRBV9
CASSSLAGGLETQYF
TGTGCCAGCAGCTCACTAGCGGGGGGGTTAGAGACCCAGTACTTC
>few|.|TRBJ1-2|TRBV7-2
CASSADSYYGYTF
TGTGCCAGCAGCGCAGACAGCTACTATGGCTACACCTTC
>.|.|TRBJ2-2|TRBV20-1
CSASTLSNTGELFF
TGCAGTGCTAGCACACTATCGAACACCGGGGAGCTTTTTTTT
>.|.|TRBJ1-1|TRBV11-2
CASSHIGRRNTEAFF
TGTGCCAGCAGCCATATAGGGCGGAGGAACACTGAAGCTTTCTTT
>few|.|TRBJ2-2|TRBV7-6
CASSLERSLPGDTGELFF
TGTGCCAGCAGCTTAGAGCGCTCCCTACCCGGGGACACCGGGGAGCTGTTTTTT
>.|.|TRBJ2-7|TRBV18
CASSPQDSEQYF
TGTGCCAGCTCTCCACAGGATAGTGAGCAGTACTTC
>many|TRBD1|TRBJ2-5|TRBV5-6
CASSTPGTGETQYF
TGTGCCAGCAGCACACCCGGGACAGGCGAGACCCAGTACTTC